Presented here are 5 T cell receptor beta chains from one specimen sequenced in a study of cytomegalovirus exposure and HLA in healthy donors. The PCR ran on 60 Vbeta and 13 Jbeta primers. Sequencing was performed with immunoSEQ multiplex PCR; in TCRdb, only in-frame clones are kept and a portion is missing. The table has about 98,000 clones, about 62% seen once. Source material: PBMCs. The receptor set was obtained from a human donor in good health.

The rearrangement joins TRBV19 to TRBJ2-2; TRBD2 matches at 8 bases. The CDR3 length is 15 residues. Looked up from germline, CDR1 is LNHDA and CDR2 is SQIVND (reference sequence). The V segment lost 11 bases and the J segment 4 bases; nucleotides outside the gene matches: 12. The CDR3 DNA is TGTGCCGTGGGCAGCGGGAGATCGATCACCGGGGAGCTGTTTTTT. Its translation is CAVGSGRSITGELFF.

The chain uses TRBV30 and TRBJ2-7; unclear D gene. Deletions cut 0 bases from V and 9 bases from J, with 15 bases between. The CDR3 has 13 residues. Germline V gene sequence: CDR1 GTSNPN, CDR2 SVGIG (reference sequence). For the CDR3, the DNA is TGTGCCTGGAGTGTATCCACTCCCCTTGGGCAGTACTTC. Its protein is CAWSVSTPLGQYF.

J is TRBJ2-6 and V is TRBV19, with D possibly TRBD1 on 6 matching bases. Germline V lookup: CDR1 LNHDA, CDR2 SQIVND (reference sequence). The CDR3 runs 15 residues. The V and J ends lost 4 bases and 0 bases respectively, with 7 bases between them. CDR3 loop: CASSRGGSGANVLTF. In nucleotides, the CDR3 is TGTGCCAGTAGTAGAGGGGGCTCTGGGGCCAACGTCCTGACTTTC.

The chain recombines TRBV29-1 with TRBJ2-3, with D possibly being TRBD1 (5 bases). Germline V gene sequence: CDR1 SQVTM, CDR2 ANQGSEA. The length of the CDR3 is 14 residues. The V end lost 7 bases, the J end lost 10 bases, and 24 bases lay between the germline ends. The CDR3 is CSDSRQNLVGAQYF. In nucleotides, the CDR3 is TGCAGCGACTCTAGACAGAACCTTGTTGGCGCGCAGTATTTT.

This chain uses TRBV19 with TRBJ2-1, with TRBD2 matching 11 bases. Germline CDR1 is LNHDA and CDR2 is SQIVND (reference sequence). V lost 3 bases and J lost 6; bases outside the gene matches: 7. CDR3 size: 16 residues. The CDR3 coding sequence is TGTGCCAGTAGTATCTTATTCGGGACTAGCGGCAATGAGCAGTTCTTC. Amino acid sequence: CASSILFGTSGNEQFF.